The text below deals with one T cell receptor beta chain. The record originates from a study of shared clonotypes between healthy human individuals. CD8 cells regarded as naive lacked CD45RO, were positively chosen for CCR7, and omitted terminally differentiated effector memory CD45RA+ cells. The CDR3 is 14 residues long. V shed 11 bases and J shed 5 bases, with 18 bases lying between them. The germline gives CDR1 MNHEY, CDR2 SMNVEV (reference sequence). The protocol was immunoSEQ multiplex PCR, while the TCRdb copy is restricted to in-frame clones and leaves out a portion. The sample gives hundreds of thousands of clones, 92% of which show up once; approximately 24% is in the top ten.

The origin of this receptor is a man younger than 40 in good health. This rearrangement joins TRBV27 to TRBJ1-4; D is unclear. The specimen sequenced was naive CD8+ T cells sorted from blood. CDR3 DNA sequence: TGTGCCGCCCAAGAGGAGCCGTTAAATGAAAAACTGTTTTTT. This gives the protein CAAQEEPLNEKLFF. Drawing the rest from reference TRBV27 and TRBJ1-4, the complete variable domain is EAQVTQNPRYLITVTGKKLTVTCSQNMNHEYMSWYRQDPGLGLRQIYYSMNVEVTDKGDVPEGYKVSRKEKRNFPLILESPSPNQTSLYFCAAQEEPLNEKLFFGSGTQLSVL.